The clone carrying this T cell receptor beta chain was observed many times. Exclusion of a patient resulted from uncontrolled infection, other autoimmune disease, pregnancy or lactation. Each 10 ml fresh peripheral blood draw supplied the PBMCs. This CDR3 is built from 13 residues. CDR1 and CDR2 from the germline V gene are MDHEN and SYDVKM. Between the trimmed V and J ends, which lost 5 bases and 4 bases, there was a span of 9 bases. This entry is derived from a study of T cells in Graves' hyperthyroidism and ophthalmopathy. Amplification yielded TCR beta CDR3 regions, with RNA transcripts as the source. TCR CDR3 regions were first amplified by RT-PCR with HTBI primers. TCRdb reprocessed the multiplex PCR reads via MiXCR and lists one record per CDR3 protein. The data hold 300,000 to 450,000 distinct CDR3 sequences, with 14% observed a single time.

This TCR came from a woman aged 25-40 years with Graves' ophthalmopathy. The source material was blood. This chain joins TRBV28 and TRBJ2-1, with D maybe TRBD1 (6 bases). As DNA, the CDR3 is TGTGCCAGCAGTCAGGGGAAGTACAATGAGCAGTTCTTC. Its translation is CASSQGKYNEQFF.